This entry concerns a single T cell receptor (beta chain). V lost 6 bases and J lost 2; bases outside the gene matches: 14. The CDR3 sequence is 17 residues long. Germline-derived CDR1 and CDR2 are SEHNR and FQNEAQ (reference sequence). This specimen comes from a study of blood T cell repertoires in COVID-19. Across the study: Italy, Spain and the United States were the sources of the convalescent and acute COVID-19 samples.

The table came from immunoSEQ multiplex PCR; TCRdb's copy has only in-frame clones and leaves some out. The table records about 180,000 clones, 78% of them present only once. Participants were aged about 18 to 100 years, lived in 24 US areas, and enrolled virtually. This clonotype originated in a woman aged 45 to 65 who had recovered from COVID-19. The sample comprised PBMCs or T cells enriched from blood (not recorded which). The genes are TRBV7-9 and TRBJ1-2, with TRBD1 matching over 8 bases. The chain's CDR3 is CASRGTGQGSGNYGYTF. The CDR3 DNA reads TGTGCCAGCAGGGGGACAGGACAAGGGTCCGGCAACTATGGCTACACCTTC.